The 19 T cell receptor beta chains listed next were all sequenced from one sample in a study of early T cells in non-severe SARS-CoV-2 infection. TCRdb reanalysed the 5' RACE reads using MiXCR and keeps one entry per CDR3 protein. The repertoire has roughly 99,000 distinct CDR3 sequences, approximately 12% of them found once; the top ten carry approximately 6.9%. Sequencing was carried out using whole blood. All receptors derive from an adult who was a healthcare worker with PCR-confirmed SARS-CoV-2 infection or an uninfected control (not recorded which).

This clonotype was recorded at least ten times. The V and J genes are TRBV24-1 and TRBJ2-5; TRBD2 agrees at 12 bases. The V gene end was trimmed by 4 bases and the J gene end by 5 bases; junction bases not matched to a gene: 4. Germline loops: CDR1 KGHDR, CDR2 SFDVKD. This CDR3 comprises 15 residues. The chain's CDR3 is CATSDRLAGVETQYF. CDR3 in DNA: TGTGCCACCAGTGACCGACTAGCGGGAGTTGAGACCCAGTACTTC.

This clonotype has ten or more counts. The V and J genes are TRBV6-1 and TRBJ2-5; D is possibly TRBD2 (6 bases). The germline V gene encodes CDR1 MNHNS and CDR2 SASEGT. This CDR3 region has 15 residues. The V gene lost 2 bases and the J gene lost 4 bases, with 14 bases spanning the gap. CDR3 loop: CASSEQQLGGETQYF. The CDR3, as DNA: TGTGCCAGCAGTGAACAACAGTTGGGAGGAGAGACCCAGTACTTC.

The sample holds a few counts of this clonotype. The chain is built from TRBV4-3 and TRBJ2-5; the match to TRBD1 covers 7 bases. CDR1 and CDR2 from the germline V gene are LGHNA and YSLEER. V trimming: 3 bases; J trimming: 2 bases; junction bases outside the gene matches: 6. The CDR3 loop spans 15 amino acids. The CDR3 protein is CASSQGTALQETQYF. The CDR3 nucleotides read TGCGCCAGCAGCCAGGGGACAGCCTTACAAGAGACCCAGTACTTC.

The chain links TRBV20-1 to TRBJ2-1; 12 positions agree with TRBD2. CDR1 and CDR2 from the germline V gene are DFQATT and SNEGSKA (reference sequence). CDR3 length: 14 residues. Trimming took 6 bases from V and 4 from J; bases not matched to a gene: 4. CDR3 sequence reads: CSALAGGPYNEQFF. The CDR3 bases are TGCAGTGCGCTAGCGGGAGGGCCTTACAATGAGCAGTTCTTC.

Many counts were recorded for this clonotype. The chain employs TRBV12-3 or TRBV12-4 and TRBJ1-5; D not certain. V gave up 5 bases and J gave up 7 bases, with 21 bases separating them. The CDR3 runs 16 residues. CDR3 DNA: TGTGCCAGCAGTCCCCTTTCGGCCGCGGCCGCCCAGCCCCAGCATTTT. This codes for CASSPLSAAAAQPQHF.

As for this clonotype: A much bigger clone sits one base away, suggesting this may be a read error. V gene TRBV12-3 or TRBV12-4 combines with J gene TRBJ1-5; D gene uncertain. The CDR3 runs 14 residues. As DNA, the CDR3 is TGTGCCAGCAGTTTATGGGGTCTGGTTCAGCCCCAGCAATTT. Amino acids: CASSLWGLVQPQQF.

This clonotype has a count of ten or more. The chain has TRBV7-9 and TRBJ2-1; the D is unclear. Germline V gene sequence: CDR1 SEHNR, CDR2 FQNEAQ (reference sequence). CDR3 size: 11 residues. Trimming left V 0 bases short and J 10 bases short, with 4 bases between. CDR3 sequence (DNA): TGTGCCAGCAGCTTAGCGGGGGAGCAGTTCTTC. Translated, it gives CASSLAGEQFF.

This clonotype was seen many times. The chain links TRBV5-1 to TRBJ1-4; D not certain. CDR3 length: 15 amino acids. V shed 1 base and J shed 0 bases, with 7 bases lying between them. CDR1 is SGHRS and CDR2 is YFSETQ in the germline V gene. The CDR3 here is CASSLTVATNEKLFF. The CDR3 region has the DNA TGCGCCAGCAGCTTGACGGTTGCAACTAATGAAAAACTGTTTTTT.

This clonotype occurred a few times. The chain joins TRBV28 to TRBJ2-7; D unclear. This CDR3 spans 13 amino acids. V was trimmed by 6 bases and J by 2 bases, leaving 11 bases between them. The germline gives CDR1 MDHEN, CDR2 SYDVKM. The CDR3 DNA sequence: TGTGCCAGCAGCCCCCCAGCCACCTACGAGCAGTACTTC. This sequence encodes CASSPPATYEQYF.

The chain links TRBV2 to TRBJ2-1, with TRBD2 matching over 12 bases. CDR1 is SNHLY and CDR2 is FYNNEI in the germline V gene. The V gene end was trimmed by 7 bases and the J gene end by 9 bases; junction bases not matched to a gene: 7. This CDR3 contains 14 residues. The CDR3 region is CASIETSGRFEQFF. The CDR3 coding sequence is TGTGCCAGCATAGAGACTAGCGGGAGATTTGAGCAGTTCTTC.

This chain uses TRBV5-1 with TRBJ2-5, with 8 bases fitting TRBD1. This CDR3 comprises 15 residues. V lost 0 bases and J lost 6; bases outside the gene matches: 7. CDR1 SGHRS and CDR2 YFSETQ come from the germline V gene. Here the CDR3 reads CASSLGTGPQKTQYF. DNA for the CDR3: TGCGCCAGCAGCTTGGGGACAGGGCCTCAAAAGACCCAGTACTTC.

The chain uses TRBV6-2 or TRBV6-3 and TRBJ2-2, with 9 bases aligning to TRBD2. The V and J ends lost 4 bases and 1 base, in that order; junction bases with no gene match: 4. There are 16 residues in the CDR3. Germline CDR1 and CDR2: MNHEY and SVGEGT. Here the CDR3 reads CASSWPTSGNTGELFF. The CDR3 region has the DNA TGTGCCAGCAGTTGGCCGACTAGCGGGAACACCGGGGAGCTGTTTTTT.

The chain recombines TRBV20-1 with TRBJ2-1; possible D gene TRBD2, 5 bases. The CDR3 totals 14 residues. The germline gives CDR1 DFQATT, CDR2 SNEGSKA (reference sequence). V was cut by 5 bases and J by 6 bases, with 17 bases left in between. In DNA, the CDR3 is TGCAGTGCTTTCCCCAGCGGCAGGAGCAATGAGCAGTTCTTC. It is translated as CSAFPSGRSNEQFF.

The chain is built from TRBV28 and TRBJ1-3, with no clear D. CDR1 MDHEN and CDR2 SYDVKM come from the germline V gene. V was shortened by 6 bases and J by 9 bases, with 15 bases between the two germline ends. This CDR3 has 13 amino acids. In DNA form, the CDR3 reads TGTGCCAGCAGCCGACCCCCACCTCGCACCATATATTTT. Protein sequence: CASSRPPPRTIYF.

This chain links TRBV11-2 with TRBJ2-1; D gene unclear. Trimming removed 0 bases at V and 8 bases at J, with 23 bases between. This CDR3 has 18 residues. CDR1 is SGHAT, CDR2 FQNNGV, per germline. CDR3 region: CASSLDWAPRTSYDEQFF. The CDR3 DNA is TGTGCCAGCAGCTTAGATTGGGCCCCGAGGACCAGTTACGATGAGCAGTTCTTC.

This clonotype was seen ten or more times. This chain joins TRBV20-1 and TRBJ2-1, with D maybe TRBD2 (6 bases). The CDR3 runs 14 residues. Per germline, CDR1 DFQATT and CDR2 SNEGSKA (reference sequence). Trimming removed 3 bases from V and 9 bases from J, with 18 bases in between. CDR3 in amino acids: CSASLATNQFEQFF. The CDR3 DNA reads TGCAGTGCTAGTCTAGCGACGAACCAATTTGAGCAGTTCTTC.

This clonotype has only a few counts. The gene calls are TRBV2 and TRBJ2-4; D is perhaps TRBD1 (7 bases). V was clipped by 7 bases and J by 8 bases, with 12 bases between them. The V gene's germline CDR1 is SNHLY and CDR2 FYNNEI. This CDR3 has 12 residues. The CDR3 bases are TGTGCCAGCATGGCCAGGGGGGACATTCAGTACTTC. Translated, it gives CASMARGDIQYF.

The sample holds one count of this clonotype. This chain connects TRBV12-3 or TRBV12-4 to TRBJ1-6; D is possibly TRBD1 (5 bases). The CDR3 is made up of 13 amino acids. The V end was cut by 4 bases, the J end by 12 bases, with 13 bases between. In DNA form, the CDR3 reads TGTGCCAGCAGTTCGGGACTGGGGAGACCCCTCCACTTT. Translated, it gives CASSSGLGRPLHF.

This clonotype has a handful of counts. The chain is built from TRBV6-5 and TRBJ2-4; 11 bases agree with TRBD1. CDR1 and CDR2 (germline): MNHEY, SVGAGI. The CDR3 spans 13 residues. The V gene end was trimmed by 4 bases and the J gene end by 9 bases; junction bases not matched to a gene: 2. In DNA, the CDR3 is TGTGCCAGCAGTTCTGGGACAGGGGGCATTCAGTACTTC. Its protein product is CASSSGTGGIQYF.